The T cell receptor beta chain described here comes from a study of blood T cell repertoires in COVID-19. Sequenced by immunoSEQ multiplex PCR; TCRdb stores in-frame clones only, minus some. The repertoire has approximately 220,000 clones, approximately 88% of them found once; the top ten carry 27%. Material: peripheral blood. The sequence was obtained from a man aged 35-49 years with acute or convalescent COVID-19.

This CDR3 reads CASSFRDYSYNEQFF. The CDR3 DNA follows: TGTGCCAGCAGCTTCCGGGACTATTCCTACAATGAGCAGTTCTTC. This chain links TRBV7-2 with TRBJ2-1; 7 nucleotides line up with TRBD2. The germline CDR1 and CDR2 sequences are SGHTA and FQGNSA. The CDR3 has 15 residues. The trim removed 3 bases at V and 1 base at J, leaving 3 bases unmatched.